This T cell receptor beta chain was observed in a study of beta chain features in type 1 diabetes. Every isolated RNA sample was fully reverse transcribed, so sequencing captured expressed TCRB transcripts. Sequenced by immunoSEQ multiplex PCR; TCRdb stores in-frame clones only, minus some. The top ten clones hold around 0.02% of a sample with around 350,000 clones, roughly 12% of them seen once. Study-level points and caveats: Compared to healthy donors, patients appeared to have naive, central memory and Treg TCRB repertoires that were more alike.

Turning to this clone: Its target is not known.

The material sequenced was naive CD4+ T cells from blood. This receptor was obtained from a man aged 18-30 years in good health.

The CDR3 sequence is CASSPPIGQFNQPQHF. The CDR3 bases are TGTGCCAGCTCACCACCGATCGGACAGTTCAATCAGCCCCAGCATTTT. The V gene is TRBV18, the J gene TRBJ1-5; D is possibly TRBD1 (6 bases). V lost 0 bases and J lost 3, with 12 bases in between. Per germline, CDR1 KGHSH and CDR2 LQKENI. The CDR3 has 16 residues.